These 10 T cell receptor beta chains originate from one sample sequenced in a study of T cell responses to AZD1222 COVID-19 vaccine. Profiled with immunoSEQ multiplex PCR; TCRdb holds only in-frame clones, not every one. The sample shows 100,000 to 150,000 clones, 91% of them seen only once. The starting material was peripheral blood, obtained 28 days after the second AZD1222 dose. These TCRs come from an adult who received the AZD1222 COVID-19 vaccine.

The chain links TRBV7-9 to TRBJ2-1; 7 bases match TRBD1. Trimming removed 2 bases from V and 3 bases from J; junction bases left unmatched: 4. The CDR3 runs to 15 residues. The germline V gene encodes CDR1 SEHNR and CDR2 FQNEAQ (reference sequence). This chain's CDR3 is CASSLQRQGYNEQFF. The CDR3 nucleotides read TGTGCCAGCAGCTTACAAAGACAGGGCTACAATGAGCAGTTCTTC.

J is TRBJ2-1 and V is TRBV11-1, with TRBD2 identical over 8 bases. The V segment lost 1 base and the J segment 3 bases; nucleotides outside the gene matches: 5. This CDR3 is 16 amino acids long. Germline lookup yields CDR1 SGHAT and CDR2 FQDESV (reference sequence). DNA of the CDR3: TGTGCCAGCAGCTTAGGCGGGGGGATTGTCTACAATGAGCAGTTCTTC. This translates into CASSLGGGIVYNEQFF.

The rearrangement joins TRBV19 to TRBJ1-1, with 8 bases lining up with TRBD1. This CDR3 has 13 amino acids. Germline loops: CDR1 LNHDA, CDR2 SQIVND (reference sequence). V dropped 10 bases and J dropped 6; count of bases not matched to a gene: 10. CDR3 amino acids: CATKATGVAEAFF. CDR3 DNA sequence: TGTGCCACTAAGGCGACAGGGGTCGCTGAAGCTTTCTTT.

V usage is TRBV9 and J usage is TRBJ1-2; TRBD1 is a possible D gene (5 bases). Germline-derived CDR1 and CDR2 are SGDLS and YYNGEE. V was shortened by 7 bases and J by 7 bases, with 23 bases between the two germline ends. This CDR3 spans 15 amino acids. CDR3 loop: CASGDLGLAGLGYTF. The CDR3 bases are TGTGCCAGCGGCGACCTGGGGCTAGCGGGACTTGGCTACACCTTC.

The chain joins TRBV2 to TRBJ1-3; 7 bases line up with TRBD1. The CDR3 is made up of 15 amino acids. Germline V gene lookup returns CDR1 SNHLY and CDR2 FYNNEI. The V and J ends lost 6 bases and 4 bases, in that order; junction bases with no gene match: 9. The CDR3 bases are TGTGCCAGCAGCGTGGGACAGCTGAGGGGAAACACCATATATTTT. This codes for CASSVGQLRGNTIYF.

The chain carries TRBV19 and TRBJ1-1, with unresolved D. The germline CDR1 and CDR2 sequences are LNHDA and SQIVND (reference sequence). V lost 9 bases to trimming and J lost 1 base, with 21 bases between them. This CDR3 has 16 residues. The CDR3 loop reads CASPELNLGRNTEAFF. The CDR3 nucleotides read TGTGCCAGCCCAGAACTGAACCTCGGGAGGAACACTGAAGCTTTCTTT.

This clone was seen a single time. CDR3 region: CASSDSTNRQPQHF. The CDR3 DNA follows: TGTGCCAGCAGTGATAGCACCAATAGGCAGCCCCAGCATTTT. The V call is TRBV2, the J call TRBJ1-5; D unclear. The CDR3 consists of 14 residues. The germline V gene encodes CDR1 SNHLY and CDR2 FYNNEI. V lost 3 bases to trimming and J lost 7 bases, with 13 bases between them.

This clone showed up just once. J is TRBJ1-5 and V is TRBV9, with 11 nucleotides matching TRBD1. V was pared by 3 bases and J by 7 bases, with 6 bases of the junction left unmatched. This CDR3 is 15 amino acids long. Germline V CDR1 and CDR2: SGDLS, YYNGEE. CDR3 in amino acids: CASSAGQGARQPQHF. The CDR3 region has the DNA TGTGCCAGCAGCGCCGGACAGGGGGCAAGGCAGCCCCAGCATTTT.

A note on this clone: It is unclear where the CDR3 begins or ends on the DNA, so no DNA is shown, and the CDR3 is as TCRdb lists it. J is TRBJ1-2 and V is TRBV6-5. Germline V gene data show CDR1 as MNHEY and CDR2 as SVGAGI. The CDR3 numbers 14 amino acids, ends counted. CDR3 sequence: CASSYFGPGYGYTF.

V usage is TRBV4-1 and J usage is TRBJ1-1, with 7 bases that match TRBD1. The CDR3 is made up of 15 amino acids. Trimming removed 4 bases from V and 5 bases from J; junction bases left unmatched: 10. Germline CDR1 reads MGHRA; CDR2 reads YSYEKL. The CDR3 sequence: CASSPTGAGGTEAFF. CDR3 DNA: TGCGCCAGCAGCCCTACAGGGGCGGGAGGGACTGAAGCTTTCTTT.